Detailed here is one TCR beta chain. The clone's antigen remains unknown. No per-base quality is available; no much larger clone lies one base away. Trimming leaves V shorter by 4 bases and J shorter by 9 bases, with the junction holding 5 bases beyond the gene matches. From the cysteine up to the phenylalanine, the CDR3 has a length of 14 residues. Only the CDR3 part of the read is kept: 42 bases, read in frame from the first base. Looking up the germline V gene yields CDR1 SNHLY and CDR2 FYNNEI. Libraries were made using the immunoSEQ multiplex PCR assay. Imported from immuneACCESS, the table was reduced by TCRdb to in-frame sequences with V and J called. These copies leave out some clones; in studies compared against another copy, an unresolved V gene accounts for under half, and the cause of the remainder is not known. This sample has about 75,000 clones in its table, and around 97% of those were observed once. The ten largest clonotypes hold under 0.2% of the sample.

This sample was taken from a study of technical replicates of blood from several donors (dated by TCRdb to about 2017). This clonotype originated in a human donor in good health. Recombination joined TRBV2 with TRBJ2-1; TRBD2 agrees with 11 junctional bases. Sequencing used T cells isolated from PBMCs. The CDR3 corresponds to CASSVSGRGSEQFF. Here is the DNA: TGTGCCAGCAGTGTTAGCGGGAGGGGAAGTGAGCAGTTCTTC.